The next 16 T cell receptor beta chains were all read from a single sample in a study of liver allograft versus peripheral blood T cells. Study-level background: Transplanted livers and recipients' peripheral blood had their T cell receptor repertoires compared.

MiXCR was run by TCRdb on the reads, yielding one entry per CDR3 protein. The data show 1,500 to 2,000 distinct CDR3 sequences, about 15% seen once. These TCRs come from a human patient who had a liver transplant. A subset of T cells may come from the graft donor.

By frequency in the sample, this clonotype is medium-sized (0.01 to 0.1%). The chain is built from TRBV6-2 or TRBV6-3 and TRBJ1-2; D call uncertain. Between the trimmed V and J ends, which lost 0 bases and 5 bases, there was a span of 13 bases. This CDR3 comprises 15 residues. Germline CDR1 is MNHEY and CDR2 is SVGEGT. The CDR3 region has the DNA TGTGCCAGCAGTTACTCCGGACCTACTGGATATGGCTACACCTTC. This codes for CASSYSGPTGYGYTF.

In this sample, this clonotype is large. This chain joins TRBV15 and TRBJ1-2; 7 positions match TRBD1. The CDR3 has 13 residues. J lost 6 bases, V lost 5 bases, and 6 bases had no gene match. The germline CDR1 and CDR2 sequences are LNHNV and YYDKDF (reference sequence). The CDR3 loop is CATSRGTENGYTF. The CDR3 DNA is TGTGCCACCAGCCGGGGGACAGAGAATGGCTACACCTTC. Full variable domain (missing parts from reference TRBV15 and TRBJ1-2): DAMVIQNPRYQVTQFGKPVTLSCSQTLNHNVMYWYQQKSSQAPKLLFHYYDKDFNNEADTPDNFQSRRPNTSFCFLDIRSPGLGDTAMYLCATSRGTENGYTFGSGTRLTVV.

This clonotype is judged medium-sized. The chain recombines TRBV28 with TRBJ1-2; 10 positions agree with TRBD1. Germline-derived CDR1 and CDR2 are MDHEN and SYDVKM. The ends lost 5 bases at V and 7 bases at J; junction bases unmatched: 7. CDR3 length: 14 residues. The CDR3 is CASSVGQGIVGYTF. The CDR3, as DNA: TGTGCCAGCAGTGTGGGACAGGGGATAGTTGGCTACACCTTC.

For this clonotype: A single base is all that separates this from a far larger clone, so a read error is likely. The chain is built from TRBV6-5 and TRBJ1-6; possibly TRBD1 for D (6 bases). The V and J ends lost 6 bases and 1 base respectively, with 13 bases between them. Germline lookup yields CDR1 MNHEY and CDR2 SVGAGI. CDR3 length: 16 amino acids. CDR3 loop: CASSGQLVSYNSPLHF. The CDR3 DNA reads TGTGCCAGCAGCGGACAGCTCGTGTCCTATAATTCACCCCTCCACTTT.

This clonotype is termed large. The chain is built from TRBV6-5 and TRBJ2-3, with D tentatively TRBD2 (6 bases). CDR3 size: 15 residues. Germline V gene data show CDR1 as MNHEY and CDR2 as SVGAGI. The V end was cut by 10 bases, the J end by 2 bases, with 19 bases between. DNA for the CDR3: TGTGCCACCTACCCCGCGGGGAGACTCACAGATACGCAGTATTTT. Translating gives CATYPAGRLTDTQYF.

This clonotype came up many times. The chain uses TRBV19 and TRBJ1-5; no definite D call. CDR1 is LNHDA, CDR2 SQIVND, per germline (reference sequence). The CDR3 has 14 amino acids. Between the trimmed V and J ends, which lost 3 bases and 10 bases, there was a span of 16 bases. CDR3 region: CASSIYRDLDPQHF. CDR3 bases: TGTGCCAGTAGTATTTACAGAGATCTCGATCCCCAGCATTTT.

This clonotype is deemed large. The chain links TRBV27 to TRBJ2-7; tentatively, D is TRBD1 (6 bases). The germline V and J ends were trimmed by 8 bases and 1 base, with 15 bases remaining between them. The V gene's germline CDR1 is MNHEY and CDR2 SMNVEV (reference sequence). The CDR3 is 14 residues long. CDR3 residues: CASRYTTGSYEQYF. As DNA, the CDR3 is TGTGCCAGCCGATATACGACAGGATCCTACGAGCAGTACTTC.

This clonotype was recorded a few times. The V and J genes are TRBV9 and TRBJ2-3, with 7 bases aligning to TRBD2. Germline CDR1 is SGDLS and CDR2 is YYNGEE. This CDR3 has 15 amino acids. V shed 0 bases and J 2 bases; nucleotides not matched to a gene: 3. CDR3 in DNA: TGTGCCAGCAGCGTAGTGGGGGGGAACACAGATACGCAGTATTTT. Its translation is CASSVVGGNTDTQYF.

The gene calls are TRBV20-1 and TRBJ1-1, with D perhaps TRBD1 (5 bases). V shed 3 bases and J shed 7 bases, with 12 bases lying between them. Germline-derived CDR1 and CDR2 are DFQATT and SNEGSKA (reference sequence). This CDR3 is built from 12 residues. CDR3 DNA: TGCAGTGCTAGTGGGGGGTTTGGTGAAGCTTTCTTT. Its translation is CSASGGFGEAFF.

This clonotype was counted a few times. The chain combines TRBV15 with TRBJ1-6, with D hard to call. The V end lost 0 bases, the J end lost 5 bases, and 8 bases lay between the germline ends. Per the germline V gene, CDR1 is LNHNV and CDR2 is YYDKDF (reference sequence). The CDR3 extends over 15 amino acids. The CDR3 region is CATSRDPTNNSPLHF. CDR3 DNA sequence: TGTGCCACCAGCAGAGATCCGACTAATAATTCACCCCTCCACTTT.

This sequence joins TRBV4-2 and TRBJ2-5, with 11 nucleotides matching TRBD2. Germline CDR1 and CDR2: LGHNA and YNFKEQ. Trimming at V came to 1 base and at J to 2 bases, leaving 3 bases not matched to a gene. The CDR3 runs to 16 residues. This CDR3 reads CASSQGLAGGQETQYF. The CDR3 bases are TGTGCCAGCAGCCAAGGCCTAGCGGGGGGACAAGAGACCCAGTACTTC.

This clonotype was seen a handful of times. The chain employs TRBV20-1 and TRBJ2-2; the D is unclear. Trimming stripped 0 bases from V and 6 bases from J, with 11 bases between. CDR3 length equals 14 residues. Germline CDR1 is DFQATT and CDR2 is SNEGSKA (reference sequence). The CDR3 reads CSARDAQSPGELFF. As DNA, the CDR3 is TGCAGTGCTAGAGACGCCCAGTCCCCCGGGGAGCTGTTTTTT.

This clonotype was detected a few times. This chain links TRBV28 with TRBJ1-1; maybe TRBD1 (5 bases). Germline V gives CDR1 MDHEN, CDR2 SYDVKM. This CDR3 has 12 amino acids. V gave up 5 bases and J gave up 8 bases, with 12 bases separating them. This chain's CDR3 is CASSTTGIEAFF. The CDR3 nucleotides are TGTGCCAGCAGTACTACAGGAATAGAAGCTTTCTTT.

A remark on this clonotype: Being one base from a much bigger clone, this may be a read error. The V call is TRBV6-1, the J call TRBJ1-2, with D perhaps TRBD1 (6 bases). CDR1 and CDR2 from the germline V gene are MNHNS and SASEGT. Trimming pared 7 bases from V and 0 bases from J, leaving 9 bases between. The length of the CDR3 is 13 residues. Here the CDR3 DNA reads TGTGCCAGCAATAGGACAGCTAACTATGGCTACACCTTC. Translated, it gives CASNRTANYGYTF.

In its sample, this clonotype is medium-sized. The rearrangement joins TRBV5-1 to TRBJ1-2, with D unclear. The CDR3 has 13 amino acids. With 0 bases removed from V and 2 bases from J, the gap between germline ends came to 5 bases. From germline, CDR1 is SGHRS and CDR2 YFSETQ. CDR3 in amino acids: CASSLAANYGYTF. CDR3 bases: TGCGCCAGCAGCTTGGCGGCGAACTATGGCTACACCTTC. Drawing the rest from reference TRBV5-1 and TRBJ1-2, the complete variable domain is KAGVTQTPRYLIKTRGQQVTLSCSPISGHRSVSWYQQTPGQGLQFLFEYFSETQRNKGNFPGRFSGRQFSNSRSEMNVSTLELGDSALYLCASSLAANYGYTFGSGTRLTVV.

This clonotype counts as large. The rearrangement links TRBV28 to TRBJ2-7; 9 bases are shared with TRBD1. Germline V gene lookup returns CDR1 MDHEN and CDR2 SYDVKM. J gave up 3 bases and V 5 bases, and 5 bases lay outside the gene matches. This CDR3 is built from 14 residues. The CDR3 spells CASSTGGPVYEQYF. CDR3 sequence (DNA): TGTGCCAGCAGTACAGGGGGCCCAGTCTACGAGCAGTACTTC.